These T cell receptor beta chains were read from a single sample in a study of OX40 agonist ivuxolimab in advanced cancers. TCRdb keeps only in-frame clones here, not all; method: immunoSEQ multiplex PCR. This sample has roughly 25,000 clones; 85% occur once, and the top ten carry around 50%. This material consisted of CD4+ or CD8+ T cells sorted from blood, taken in a trial of the OX40 agonist ivuxolimab. Receptors were obtained from an adult with an advanced solid tumor such as melanoma, head and neck, liver or kidney cancer. Both conserved end residues are part of each CDR3. Fields, in order: J gene, clone size, V gene, D gene, CDR3 protein, CDR3 DNA. D genes are given only for firm matches. Clone size is not always given. Where it is, it says once, few, many or a class for expanded clones.

TRBJ2-1	once	TRBV7-9	TRBD2	CASSPWTSGGGSSYNEQFF	TGTGCCAGCAGCCCCTGGACTAGCGGGGGGGGAAGCTCCTACAATGAGCAGTTCTTC
TRBJ1-1	NA	TRBV2	TRBD1	CASSTDRGLFTEAFF	TGTGCCAGCAGTACCGACAGGGGGCTGTTCACTGAAGCTTTCTTT
TRBJ2-1	once	TRBV20-1	NA	CSARGWDEQFF	TGCAGTGCTAGGGGGTGGGATGAGCAGTTCTTC
TRBJ1-5	NA	TRBV11-2	NA	CASSFSLFGPQHF	TGTGCCAGCAGCTTTAGCCTGTTTGGGCCCCAGCATTTT
TRBJ2-1	NA	TRBV28	NA	CASSGRWAYNEQFF	TGTGCCAGCAGTGGGAGGTGGGCCTACAATGAGCAGTTCTTC
TRBJ2-3	NA	TRBV27	TRBD2	CASSSLTSGGDTQYF	TGTGCCAGCAGTTCCTTGACTAGCGGGGGAGATACGCAGTATTTT
TRBJ1-1	NA	TRBV6-6	NA	CASVDQGFRTEAFF	TGTGCCAGCGTAGACCAGGGCTTCCGCACTGAAGCTTTCTTT
TRBJ2-7	NA	TRBV4-3	NA	CASSQESRASYEQYF	TGCGCCAGCAGCCAAGAAAGCAGGGCGTCCTACGAGCAGTACTTC
TRBJ1-6	NA	TRBV14	NA	CASSQRGTPESPLHF	TGTGCCAGCAGCCAACGGGGGACTCCGGAATCACCCCTCCACTTT
TRBJ1-1	NA	TRBV4-1	NA	CASSQDQGRGANTEAFF	TGCGCCAGCAGCCAAGATCAGGGGAGGGGGGCGAACACTGAAGCTTTCTTT
TRBJ2-5	NA	TRBV19	TRBD1	CASQPTGGAETQYF	TGTGCCAGCCAACCGACAGGGGGCGCAGAGACCCAGTACTTC
TRBJ1-3	NA	TRBV11-2	NA	CASSQGSGGNTIYF	TGTGCCAGCAGCCAAGGAAGCGGAGGAAACACCATATATTTT
TRBJ2-7	NA	TRBV30	NA	CAWSGYEQYF	TGTGCCTGGAGTGGGTACGAGCAGTACTTC
TRBJ1-1	NA	TRBV7-2	NA	CASSLPDGGTNTEAFF	TGTGCCAGCAGCCTCCCCGACGGGGGCACGAACACTGAAGCTTTCTTT
TRBJ1-1	NA	TRBV28	TRBD1	CASSSRQGYEAFF	TGTGCCAGCAGTTCAAGACAGGGCTATGAAGCTTTCTTT
TRBJ2-4	NA	TRBV15	TRBD2	CATSRFHWTSGLAKNIQYF	TGTGCCACCAGCAGATTCCACTGGACTAGCGGGTTGGCCAAAAACATTCAGTACTTC
TRBJ2-5	NA	TRBV9	TRBD2	CASSVFSGGMGETQYF	TGTGCCAGCAGCGTCTTTAGCGGGGGCATGGGGGAGACCCAGTACTTC